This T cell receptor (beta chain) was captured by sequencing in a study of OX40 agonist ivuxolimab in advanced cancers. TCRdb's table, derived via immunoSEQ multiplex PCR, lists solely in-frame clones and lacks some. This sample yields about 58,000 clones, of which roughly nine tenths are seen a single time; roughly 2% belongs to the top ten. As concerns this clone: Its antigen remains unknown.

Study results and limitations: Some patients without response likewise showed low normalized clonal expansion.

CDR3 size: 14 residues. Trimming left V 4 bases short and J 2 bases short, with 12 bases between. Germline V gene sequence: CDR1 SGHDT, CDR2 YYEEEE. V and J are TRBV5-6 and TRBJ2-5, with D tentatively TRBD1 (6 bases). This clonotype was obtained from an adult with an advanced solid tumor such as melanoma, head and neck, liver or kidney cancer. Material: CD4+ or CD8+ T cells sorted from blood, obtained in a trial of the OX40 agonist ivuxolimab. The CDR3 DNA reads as TGTGCCAGCAGCCAGGGGTATAATCAAGAGACCCAGTACTTC. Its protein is CASSQGYNQETQYF.